These T cell receptor beta chains were read from a single sample in a study of T cells in Graves' hyperthyroidism and ophthalmopathy. TCRdb itself ran the multiplex PCR reads through MiXCR, one entry per CDR3 protein. The table shows about 290,000 distinct CDR3 sequences, with roughly 13% occurring only once. The sequenced sample was blood. Receptors were obtained from a woman in her thirties or forties with Graves' hyperthyroidism. CDR3s include the opening cysteine and the closing phenylalanine or tryptophan. Each record gives: J gene, D gene, clone size, V gene, CDR3 protein, CDR3 DNA. The D gene is left open where the match is weak. Clone size is given for some rows only: seen once, a few or many times, or a class if the clone is expanded.

J gene: TRBJ2-4; D gene: -; clone size: few; V gene: TRBV18; CDR3 protein: CASSPPELGGKNIQYF; CDR3 DNA: TGTGCCAGCTCACCACCGGAGCTTGGGGGGAAAAACATTCAGTACTTC
J gene: TRBJ2-5; D gene: -; clone size: many; V gene: TRBV7-2; CDR3 protein: CASSSRRSQETQYF; CDR3 DNA: TGTGCCAGCAGCTCCCGCCGGAGCCAAGAGACCCAGTACTTC
J gene: TRBJ1-2; D gene: TRBD1; clone size: -; V gene: TRBV6-1; CDR3 protein: CASTRDRGSYGYTF; CDR3 DNA: TGTGCCAGCACCCGGGACAGGGGATCCTATGGCTACACCTTC
J gene: TRBJ1-2; D gene: -; clone size: -; V gene: TRBV18; CDR3 protein: CASSPRTPLNYGYTF; CDR3 DNA: TGTGCCAGCTCACCACGGACTCCCCTAAACTATGGCTACACCTTC
J gene: TRBJ2-1; D gene: TRBD2; clone size: many; V gene: TRBV20-1; CDR3 protein: CSADLAGVASEQFF; CDR3 DNA: TGCAGTGCCGACCTAGCGGGAGTAGCAAGTGAGCAGTTCTTC
J gene: TRBJ2-1; D gene: -; clone size: few; V gene: TRBV11-2; CDR3 protein: CASSLYRGGQFF; CDR3 DNA: TGTGCCAGCAGCTTATATAGAGGCGGGCAGTTCTTC
J gene: TRBJ2-7; D gene: TRBD1; clone size: -; V gene: TRBV13; CDR3 protein: CASSGGQLETYEQYF; CDR3 DNA: TGTGCCAGCAGCGGGGGACAGCTTGAAACCTACGAGCAGTACTTC
J gene: TRBJ1-3; D gene: TRBD1; clone size: many; V gene: TRBV7-2; CDR3 protein: CASGPPVGTGSNTIYF; CDR3 DNA: TGTGCCAGCGGGCCCCCTGTTGGGACAGGGTCGAACACCATATATTTT
J gene: TRBJ2-7; D gene: -; clone size: many; V gene: TRBV6-1; CDR3 protein: CASSHLGDTRYYEQYF; CDR3 DNA: TGTGCCAGCAGCCACCTGGGGGACACTCGATACTACGAGCAGTACTTC
J gene: TRBJ1-1; D gene: TRBD1; clone size: -; V gene: TRBV29-1; CDR3 protein: CSVGTGDGTEAFF; CDR3 DNA: TGCAGCGTTGGGACAGGGGATGGCACTGAAGCTTTCTTT
J gene: TRBJ1-4; D gene: TRBD1; clone size: -; V gene: TRBV5-1; CDR3 protein: CASSQSGQGEKLFF; CDR3 DNA: TGCGCCAGCAGCCAATCTGGACAGGGAGAAAAACTGTTTTTT
J gene: TRBJ2-2; D gene: -; clone size: few; V gene: TRBV19; CDR3 protein: CASSIRITGELFF; CDR3 DNA: TGTGCCAGTAGTATTCGTATCACCGGGGAGCTGTTTTTT
J gene: TRBJ1-2; D gene: -; clone size: -; V gene: TRBV20-1; CDR3 protein: CSARDGGLPANYGYTF; CDR3 DNA: TGCAGTGCTAGAGATGGAGGGCTGCCAGCTAACTATGGCTACACCTTC
J gene: TRBJ2-1; D gene: -; clone size: -; V gene: TRBV6-5; CDR3 protein: CASSSQTSLEQFF; CDR3 DNA: TGTGCCAGCAGTTCCCAAACTAGTCTTGAGCAGTTCTTC
J gene: TRBJ2-3; D gene: -; clone size: many; V gene: TRBV24-1; CDR3 protein: CATSAGTDTQYF; CDR3 DNA: TGTGCCACCAGTGCGGGCACAGATACGCAGTATTTT